The TCR beta chain under discussion was sequenced for a study of blood T cell repertoires in COVID-19. Overall study context: Samples taken during acute and convalescent COVID-19 were collected in the United States, Italy and Spain. T cells, B-cell-depleted T cells, or PBMCs provided the cDNA or gDNA that served as material.

Original processing methods: Reference gene primer amplification in the assay estimated nucleated cell counts. Profiling relied on immunoSEQ multiplex PCR, and the TCRdb table lists in-frame clones only, not all of them. That table gives V, J and clone size, and the DNA gave D and trimming. The data show tens of thousands of clones, 70% to 80% seen once. Germline V gene data show CDR1 as MNHEY and CDR2 as SMNVEV (reference sequence). This CDR3 region has 13 residues. Trimming pared 0 bases from V and 5 bases from J, leaving 7 bases between. To note about this clone: Different DNA sequences within this sample yield the same CDR3.

The TCR originated in a human donor in a cohort sampled during active COVID-19. Sequencing was carried out using peripheral blood. The chain employs TRBV27 and TRBJ1-1; no definite D call. The chain's CDR3 is CASSLSGGTEAFF. In DNA, the CDR3 is TGTGCCAGCAGTTTATCGGGAGGAACTGAAGCTTTCTTT.